This TCR beta chain was captured in a study of T cells in tumors after PD-1 blockade. The germline V and J ends were trimmed by 4 bases and 4 bases, with 5 bases remaining between them. The germline V gene has CDR1 LNHNV and CDR2 YYDKDF (reference sequence). The CDR3 consists of 11 residues. This clone was counted a few times. Using immunoSEQ multiplex PCR, the repertoire was profiled, and TCRdb retains in-frame clones only, with some absent. The sample yields about 20,000 clones, roughly 73% seen once. This receptor was identified in a human donor with basal cell carcinoma. The specimen was PBMCs, collected before anti-PD-1 treatment. The rearrangement uses TRBV15 and TRBJ2-7, with a tentative D call TRBD1 (5 bases). The CDR3 coding sequence is TGTGCCACCAGCAACAGGTACGAGCAGTACTTC. This gives the protein CATSNRYEQYF. Combining the CDR3 with reference TRBV15 and TRBJ2-7 gives the whole variable domain DAMVIQNPRYQVTQFGKPVTLSCSQTLNHNVMYWYQQKSSQAPKLLFHYYDKDFNNEADTPDNFQSRRPNTSFCFLDIRSPGLGDTAMYLCATSNRYEQYFGPGTRLTVT.